Here is one T cell receptor beta chain with its context. Its antigen is not known. The study ran its PCR with 60 Vbeta and 13 Jbeta primers. Here immunoSEQ multiplex PCR was the method, and the copy in TCRdb shows in-frame clones only, minus some. The sample has about 93,000 clones, 82% seen once. This cohort consisted of healthy bone marrow donors. This record belongs to a study of cytomegalovirus exposure and HLA in healthy donors. Study findings and constraints: In a later analysis, HLA-C alleles had the fewest associated TCRs, DRB1 alleles the most. The availability of immune exposure information extended only to CMV serostatus.

Germline V CDR1 and CDR2: MDHEN, SYDVKM. Unmatched junction bases numbered 7, after V lost 3 bases and J lost 0 bases. The CDR3 consists of 16 residues. Sequencing was carried out using PBMCs. The chain is built from TRBV28 and TRBJ1-2; 7 nucleotides match TRBD1. The TCR originated in a man aged 45-65 years in good health and CMV-seronegative. The CDR3 DNA sequence: TGTGCCAGCAGTTTCCCTAGACAGGGAGCTAACTATGGCTACACCTTC. It encodes CASSFPRQGANYGYTF.